A selection of T cell receptor beta chains follows, all from one sample in a study of T cell responses to AZD1222 COVID-19 vaccine. Data came from immunoSEQ multiplex PCR; TCRdb stores just in-frame clones and leaves some out. The sample gives over 100,000 clones, 88% of which show up once; roughly 13% is in the top ten. The sample was peripheral blood, taken on day 0 of MenACWY control vaccination. The source is an adult in good health. Both conserved end residues are part of each CDR3. Each record gives: D gene, J gene, clone size, V gene, CDR3 length, CDR3 DNA, CDR3 protein. The D gene is left open where the match is weak. Where a row states a size, it is once, few, many or the class of an expanded clone; other rows omit it.

d_gene: -; j_gene: TRBJ1-4; abundance: -; v_gene: TRBV29-1; len: 12; CDR3nt: TGCAGCGTTGAGGTGGGCTTTGAAAAACTGTTTTTT; CDR3aa: CSVEVGFEKLFF
d_gene: -; j_gene: TRBJ2-3; abundance: -; v_gene: TRBV5-4; len: 14; CDR3nt: TGTGCCAGCACCCGAGGAGGGGGCTTGGATACGCAGTATTTT; CDR3aa: CASTRGGGLDTQYF
d_gene: -; j_gene: TRBJ2-3; abundance: -; v_gene: TRBV7-2; len: 15; CDR3nt: TGTGCCAGCAGCTTATTAGGGCTAGCCACAGATACGCAGTATTTT; CDR3aa: CASSLLGLATDTQYF
d_gene: TRBD1; j_gene: TRBJ2-7; abundance: -; v_gene: TRBV5-1; len: 14; CDR3nt: TGCGCCAGCAGCCCCCGGACAGGGGACTACGAGCAGTACTTC; CDR3aa: CASSPRTGDYEQYF
d_gene: -; j_gene: TRBJ2-7; abundance: once; v_gene: TRBV7-3; len: 15; CDR3nt: TGTGCCAGCAGCCCAGAAGGTCTAGATGCCTACGAGCAGTACTTC; CDR3aa: CASSPEGLDAYEQYF
d_gene: TRBD2; j_gene: TRBJ2-3; abundance: -; v_gene: TRBV10-2; len: 15; CDR3nt: TGCGCCAGCAGCGTTTCGGAGCGGGGGCGAGATACGCAGTATTTT; CDR3aa: CASSVSERGRDTQYF
d_gene: TRBD2; j_gene: TRBJ2-1; abundance: -; v_gene: TRBV19; len: 12; CDR3nt: TGTGCCACAGGGACTAGCGCCAGTGAGCAGTTCTTC; CDR3aa: CATGTSASEQFF
d_gene: TRBD2; j_gene: TRBJ2-7; abundance: -; v_gene: TRBV5-8; len: 16; CDR3nt: TGTGCCAGCAGCTTCACGAGACTAGGCGGGGGAGAGGAGCAGTACTTC; CDR3aa: CASSFTRLGGGEEQYF
d_gene: TRBD2; j_gene: TRBJ2-7; abundance: -; v_gene: TRBV29-1; len: 15; CDR3nt: TGCAGCGTTGAAATGAGTAGCGGGAGGTTCAACGAGCAGTACTTC; CDR3aa: CSVEMSSGRFNEQYF
d_gene: -; j_gene: TRBJ1-3; abundance: -; v_gene: TRBV5-1; len: 14; CDR3nt: TGCGCCAGCAGCTTGGATTTAGGTGGAAACACCATATATTTT; CDR3aa: CASSLDLGGNTIYF
d_gene: -; j_gene: TRBJ1-1; abundance: -; v_gene: TRBV6-5; len: 13; CDR3nt: TGTGCCAGCAGGGGGGGGAGCTGGACTGAAGCTTTCTTT; CDR3aa: CASRGGSWTEAFF
d_gene: -; j_gene: TRBJ1-4; abundance: once; v_gene: TRBV3-1/TRBV3-2; len: 14; CDR3nt: TGTGCCAGCAGCCGGGGCACAGGCAGTGAAAAACTGTTTTTT; CDR3aa: CASSRGTGSEKLFF
d_gene: -; j_gene: TRBJ2-5; abundance: once; v_gene: TRBV12-3/TRBV12-4; len: 11; CDR3nt: TGTGCCAGCCAGTTAGGGGAGACCCAGTACTTC; CDR3aa: CASQLGETQYF
d_gene: -; j_gene: TRBJ1-1; abundance: once; v_gene: TRBV7-9; len: 13; CDR3nt: TGTGCCAGCAGCCCACATGAGAACACTGAAGCTTTCTTT; CDR3aa: CASSPHENTEAFF
d_gene: -; j_gene: TRBJ2-5; abundance: -; v_gene: TRBV28; len: 16; CDR3nt: TGTGCCAGCAGTATTACCGGGACGCAGATGAGGGAGACCCAGTACTTC; CDR3aa: CASSITGTQMRETQYF
d_gene: TRBD2; j_gene: TRBJ2-6; abundance: once; v_gene: TRBV7-3; len: 16; CDR3nt: TGTGCCAGCAGCCCAGCGGGGGCGGGTGGGGCCAACGTCCTGACTTTC; CDR3aa: CASSPAGAGGANVLTF
d_gene: TRBD1; j_gene: TRBJ2-7; abundance: once; v_gene: TRBV7-7; len: 14; CDR3nt: TGTGCCAGCAGTCCCGGGACAGGCTCCTACGAGCAGTACTTC; CDR3aa: CASSPGTGSYEQYF
d_gene: -; j_gene: TRBJ1-1; abundance: few; v_gene: TRBV3-1/TRBV3-2; len: 15; CDR3nt: TGTGCCAGCAGCCAAGGGGCCGGCACGAACACTGAAGCTTTCTTT; CDR3aa: CASSQGAGTNTEAFF
d_gene: -; j_gene: TRBJ2-7; abundance: -; v_gene: TRBV7-9; len: 14; CDR3nt: TGTGCCAGCAGCTTAGCGGGGACCTCCTACGAGCAGTACTTC; CDR3aa: CASSLAGTSYEQYF
d_gene: TRBD1; j_gene: TRBJ2-5; abundance: -; v_gene: TRBV29-1; len: 15; CDR3nt: TGCAGCGTTGAAGGGACAGGGGGACCGGATCAGACCCAGTACTTC; CDR3aa: CSVEGTGGPDQTQYF
d_gene: TRBD1; j_gene: TRBJ1-2; abundance: -; v_gene: TRBV5-4; len: 17; CDR3nt: TGTGCCAGCAGCCCCGGGACAGGGTCGATCCATGGCTATGGCTACACCTTC; CDR3aa: CASSPGTGSIHGYGYTF
d_gene: -; j_gene: TRBJ2-1; abundance: -; v_gene: TRBV7-9; len: 12; CDR3nt: TGTGCCAGCAGCCGCACTTCCTCTAGGCAGTTCTTC; CDR3aa: CASSRTSSRQFF
d_gene: TRBD1; j_gene: TRBJ1-6; abundance: -; v_gene: TRBV5-4; len: 16; CDR3nt: TGTGCCAGCAGCTTGGGGGACAGGGGCGACATGCCACCCCTCCACTTT; CDR3aa: CASSLGDRGDMPPLHF
d_gene: -; j_gene: TRBJ2-5; abundance: -; v_gene: TRBV5-4; len: 15; CDR3nt: TGTGCCAGCAGCTTGGGTGGATCGACTCAAGAGACCCAGTACTTC; CDR3aa: CASSLGGSTQETQYF
d_gene: TRBD1; j_gene: TRBJ1-6; abundance: -; v_gene: TRBV30; len: 19; CDR3nt: TGTGCCTGGAGTGTTTACAACCAGCATGGGACAGGATATAATTCACCCCTCCACTTT; CDR3aa: CAWSVYNQHGTGYNSPLHF
d_gene: -; j_gene: TRBJ2-7; abundance: -; v_gene: TRBV18; len: 14; CDR3nt: TGTGCCAGCTCACCACCGGAACGATCCTACGAGCAGTACTTC; CDR3aa: CASSPPERSYEQYF
d_gene: TRBD1; j_gene: TRBJ2-7; abundance: -; v_gene: TRBV6-5; len: 14; CDR3nt: TGTGCCAGCAGTCGACCGGGACAGTGGGGCGAGCAGTACTTC; CDR3aa: CASSRPGQWGEQYF
d_gene: TRBD1; j_gene: TRBJ1-1; abundance: -; v_gene: TRBV2; len: 19; CDR3nt: TGTGCCAGCAGTGCCGTGGGGCCAGGGGGCATTACCCAGGACACTGAAGCTTTCTTT; CDR3aa: CASSAVGPGGITQDTEAFF
d_gene: TRBD2; j_gene: TRBJ2-7; abundance: -; v_gene: TRBV7-8; len: 14; CDR3nt: TGTGCCAGCAGCCTCGGGACTAGCGGGATAGCGCAGTACTTC; CDR3aa: CASSLGTSGIAQYF
d_gene: -; j_gene: TRBJ1-6; abundance: -; v_gene: TRBV15; len: 13; CDR3nt: TGTGCCACCAGCAGAGGACGGAATTCACCCCTCCACTTT; CDR3aa: CATSRGRNSPLHF
d_gene: -; j_gene: TRBJ2-1; abundance: -; v_gene: TRBV11-3; len: 15; CDR3nt: TGTGCCAGCAGCTGGGGGGCTTGGGCGGGAGAAATGCAGTTCTTC; CDR3aa: CASSWGAWAGEMQFF
d_gene: -; j_gene: TRBJ2-3; abundance: -; v_gene: TRBV30; len: 12; CDR3nt: TGTGCCTGGAGTCCCCGCAGGGATACGCAGTATTTT; CDR3aa: CAWSPRRDTQYF
d_gene: TRBD1; j_gene: TRBJ1-4; abundance: -; v_gene: TRBV5-8; len: 14; CDR3nt: TGTGCCAGCAGCGTCGACAGGGGGCATGAAAAACTGTTTTTT; CDR3aa: CASSVDRGHEKLFF
d_gene: -; j_gene: TRBJ2-5; abundance: -; v_gene: TRBV25-1; len: 16; CDR3nt: TGTGCCAGCAGCGAGCGTGGGGACGGGGGACAAGAGACCCAGTACTTC; CDR3aa: CASSERGDGGQETQYF
d_gene: -; j_gene: TRBJ1-5; abundance: -; v_gene: TRBV30; len: 13; CDR3nt: TGTGCCTGGAGTGTTGAGGGGCGTCAGCCCCAGCATTTT; CDR3aa: CAWSVEGRQPQHF
d_gene: TRBD1; j_gene: TRBJ2-3; abundance: -; v_gene: TRBV7-2; len: 16; CDR3nt: TGTGCCAGCAGCTTAGCAGGGACAGGGGCCCAAGATACGCAGTATTTT; CDR3aa: CASSLAGTGAQDTQYF
d_gene: TRBD2; j_gene: TRBJ2-2; abundance: -; v_gene: TRBV6-2/TRBV6-3; len: 17; CDR3nt: TGTGCCAGCAGCCTAACTAGCGGGGGGGCGAGCACCGGGGAGCTGTTTTTT; CDR3aa: CASSLTSGGASTGELFF
d_gene: -; j_gene: TRBJ1-2; abundance: -; v_gene: TRBV6-5; len: 13; CDR3nt: TGTGCCGCAGGGAGGACAGCTAACTATGGCTACACCTTC; CDR3aa: CAAGRTANYGYTF
d_gene: -; j_gene: TRBJ1-4; abundance: once; v_gene: TRBV11-2; len: 18; CDR3nt: TGTGCCAGCAGCCTAGAAGCGGCAGGCCTTTCCTCTAATGAAAAACTGTTTTTT; CDR3aa: CASSLEAAGLSSNEKLFF
d_gene: -; j_gene: TRBJ2-2; abundance: -; v_gene: TRBV11-2; len: 16; CDR3nt: TGTGCCAGCAGTACCGGGCTGAGGGGGATAGGCGGGGAGCTGTTTTTT; CDR3aa: CASSTGLRGIGGELFF
d_gene: -; j_gene: TRBJ2-5; abundance: -; v_gene: TRBV3-1/TRBV3-2; len: 15; CDR3nt: TGTGCCAGCAGCCGGCTAGGGGGGGCCCAAGAGACCCAGTACTTC; CDR3aa: CASSRLGGAQETQYF
d_gene: -; j_gene: TRBJ2-7; abundance: once; v_gene: TRBV6-5; len: 14; CDR3nt: TGTGCCAGCAGTCCCTCGTGGCCCGGGAACGAGCAGTACTTC; CDR3aa: CASSPSWPGNEQYF
d_gene: TRBD1; j_gene: TRBJ1-2; abundance: once; v_gene: TRBV19; len: 16; CDR3nt: TGTGCCAGTAGTTATACCGGGACAGGGTACTACTATGGCTACACCTTC; CDR3aa: CASSYTGTGYYYGYTF
d_gene: -; j_gene: TRBJ2-7; abundance: -; v_gene: TRBV4-1; len: 15; CDR3nt: TGCGCCAGCAGCCGCTTACAGGGAATACCCTACGAGCAGTACTTC; CDR3aa: CASSRLQGIPYEQYF
d_gene: TRBD1; j_gene: TRBJ1-5; abundance: few; v_gene: TRBV5-8; len: 14; CDR3nt: TGTGCCAGCAACACCGGGACAGGGGATCAGCCCCAGCATTTT; CDR3aa: CASNTGTGDQPQHF
d_gene: -; j_gene: TRBJ2-3; abundance: -; v_gene: TRBV7-2; len: 16; CDR3nt: TGTGCCAGCAGCTTACCTCGGGAGACATCTACAGATACGCAGTATTTT; CDR3aa: CASSLPRETSTDTQYF
d_gene: -; j_gene: TRBJ1-2; abundance: few; v_gene: TRBV7-9; len: 13; CDR3nt: TGTGCCAGCAGCTTTAGCCGTGACAGCGGCTACACCTTC; CDR3aa: CASSFSRDSGYTF
d_gene: -; j_gene: TRBJ1-6; abundance: -; v_gene: TRBV7-9; len: 16; CDR3nt: TGTGCCAGCAGCTTAGTTGCTGTAGAGAGTAATTCACCCCTCCACTTT; CDR3aa: CASSLVAVESNSPLHF